These T cell receptor beta chains were read from a single sample in a study of cytomegalovirus exposure and HLA in healthy donors. Here immunoSEQ multiplex PCR was the method, and the copy in TCRdb shows in-frame clones only, minus some. The sample carries about 80,000 clones, under 80% recorded once. Sequenced material: PBMCs. Receptor source: a woman aged 50 to 65 in good health and CMV-seropositive. CDR3s include the opening cysteine and the closing phenylalanine or tryptophan. D genes are given only for firm matches. Clone size, where shown, is once, few, many, or a class for clones that have expanded.

>TRBJ2-2|TRBD1|TRBV2|.
CASRTGGNTGELFF
TGTGCCAGCCGAACAGGGGGGAACACCGGGGAGCTGTTTTTT
>TRBJ1-2|TRBD1|TRBV5-1|.
CASSPAPGGWEYGYTF
TGCGCCAGCAGTCCCGCGCCAGGGGGCTGGGAATATGGCTACACCTTC
>TRBJ1-4|.|TRBV25-1|once
CASSERGYHEKLFF
TGTGCCAGCAGTGAACGAGGGTATCATGAAAAACTGTTTTTT
>TRBJ1-3|TRBD1|TRBV27|few
CASSPTDRGINTIYF
TGTGCCAGCAGCCCTACCGACAGGGGAATCAACACCATATATTTT
>TRBJ1-5|TRBD1|TRBV2|.
CASTGQGLNQPQHF
TGTGCCAGCACAGGACAGGGCTTGAATCAGCCCCAGCATTTT
>TRBJ1-4|TRBD1|TRBV28|.
CASSSSMDRLGIKLFF
TGTGCCAGCAGTTCCTCAATGGACAGGCTTGGAATAAAACTGTTTTTT
>TRBJ1-6|.|TRBV9|few
CASSVAQNYNSPLHF
TGTGCCAGCAGCGTAGCACAGAACTATAATTCACCCCTCCACTTT
>TRBJ1-1|TRBD1|TRBV2|.
CASSALTTGTEAFF
TGTGCCAGCAGTGCTTTAACGACAGGGACTGAAGCTTTCTTT
>TRBJ2-2|TRBD1|TRBV7-3|once
CASSAGTGYTGELFF
TGTGCCAGCAGCGCCGGGACAGGGTATACCGGGGAGCTGTTTTTT
>TRBJ2-3|TRBD1|TRBV5-1|.
CASSLGQGYADTQYF
TGCGCCAGCAGCTTGGGACAGGGATACGCAGATACGCAGTATTTT
>TRBJ2-1|.|TRBV7-3|.
CASRLSGEQFF
TGTGCCAGCAGGTTGAGCGGTGAGCAGTTCTTC
>TRBJ2-1|.|TRBV5-1|.
CASSSTPRHNEQFF
TGCGCCAGCAGCTCCACCCCCAGGCACAATGAGCAGTTCTTC
>TRBJ1-6|TRBD1|TRBV4-1|.
CASSQKAGQGNSPLHF
TGCGCCAGCAGCCAAAAAGCGGGACAGGGGAATTCACCCCTCCACTTT
>TRBJ2-5|.|TRBV11-3|.
CASSSHSTSQETQYF
TGTGCCAGCAGCTCTCATTCGACTAGCCAAGAGACCCAGTACTTC
>TRBJ2-4|TRBD2|TRBV7-3|.
CASSLREGDIQYF
TGTGCCAGCAGCTTACGGGAGGGGGACATTCAGTACTTC
>TRBJ2-2|.|TRBV19|.
CASSWQAGELFF
TGTGCCAGTAGTTGGCAAGCCGGGGAGCTGTTTTTT
>TRBJ1-2|.|TRBV28|.
CASSYSDRNYGYTF
TGTGCCAGCAGCTATAGTGACAGGAACTATGGCTACACCTTC
>TRBJ1-1|.|TRBV14|.
CASSQDTSRTEAFF
TGTGCCAGCAGCCAAGATACGTCGAGAACTGAAGCTTTCTTT
>TRBJ2-3|.|TRBV9|few
CASSVGAQKDTQYF
TGTGCCAGCAGCGTAGGGGCACAAAAAGATACGCAGTATTTT